The 13 T cell receptor beta chains presented below share a single source sample, sequenced in a study of blood T cells in healthy people across ages. Primers used in a second PCR of about 6 to 11 cycles were a sample-barcoded 5' primer and a J-beta primer mix. TCRdb processed the 5' RACE reads anew with MiXCR; each CDR3 protein has one entry. The data contain about 650,000 distinct CDR3 sequences, about 32% of them seen just once; the ten biggest clones take up 15%. What was sequenced was blood. The receptor set was obtained from a woman at least 80 years old in good health.

This clonotype turned up a few times. The chain carries TRBV7-2 and TRBJ1-5; 7 bases line up with TRBD1. Germline loops: CDR1 SGHTA, CDR2 FQGNSA. The CDR3 consists of 15 residues. V gave up 6 bases and J gave up 3 bases; unmatched junction bases: 8. The CDR3: CASSFGQAFNQPQHF. For the CDR3, the DNA is TGTGCCAGCAGTTTCGGACAGGCCTTCAATCAGCCCCAGCATTTT.

The genes are TRBV6-6 and TRBJ2-3; D call uncertain. Trimming cost V 2 bases and J 3 bases, with 9 bases left between them. The CDR3 runs to 14 residues. The germline CDR1 and CDR2 sequences are MNHNY and SVGAGI (reference sequence). The CDR3 sequence: CASSYPEETDTQYF. The CDR3, as DNA: TGTGCCAGCAGTTACCCGGAAGAGACAGATACGCAGTATTTT.

This clonotype came up many times. The chain carries TRBV10-3 and TRBJ2-2, with 9 positions matching TRBD1. This CDR3 contains 17 residues. Germline V lookup: CDR1 ENHRY, CDR2 SYGVKD. Trimming at V came to 6 bases and at J to 3 bases, leaving 11 bases not matched to a gene. The CDR3 coding sequence is TGTGCCATCAGCGGGGACAGGGTTAGGGTGGACACCGGGGAGCTGTTTTTT. Its protein product is CAISGDRVRVDTGELFF.

This clonotype was found many times. The chain's CDR3 is CASSEWGQGPYEQYF. The CDR3 DNA sequence: TGCGCCAGCAGTGAATGGGGACAGGGTCCATACGAGCAGTACTTC. This chain joins TRBV10-2 and TRBJ2-7, with 9 bases that match TRBD1. The CDR3 covers 15 residues. CDR1 and CDR2 from the germline V gene are WSHSY and SAAADI. V shed 3 bases and J 4 bases; nucleotides not matched to a gene: 7.

This clonotype was observed at least ten times. The V and J genes are TRBV11-2 and TRBJ2-1; 9 bases are a match to TRBD1. Trimming cost V 3 bases and J 4 bases; bases outside gene matches: 7. Germline V lookup: CDR1 SGHAT, CDR2 FQNNGV. The CDR3 totals 16 residues. CDR3 bases: TGTGCCAGCAGCTTGACAGGGGGAATCGTTTACAATGAGCAGTTCTTC. As protein: CASSLTGGIVYNEQFF.

Points on this clonotype: A much larger clone differs from this one at a single base, so this may be a read error. V gene TRBV7-3 combines with J gene TRBJ2-5; 8 positions match TRBD2. The germline gives CDR1 SGHTA, CDR2 FQGTGA. The CDR3 is 16 amino acids. The ends lost 5 bases at V and 5 bases at J; junction bases unmatched: 13. This chain's CDR3 is CASSLGGAGEFETQYF. The CDR3 coding sequence is TGTGCCAGCAGCCTCGGGGGGGCAGGGGAATTCGAGACCCAGTACTTC.

This clonotype was detected many times. The genes are TRBV5-1 and TRBJ2-7; TRBD1 matches 7 bases. This CDR3 has 15 amino acids. The V gene end was trimmed by 4 bases and the J gene end by 7 bases; junction bases not matched to a gene: 14. From germline, CDR1 is SGHRS and CDR2 YFSETQ. The CDR3 bases are TGCGCCAGCAGCCCACAGACAGGGCGTCCTTGGGAGCAGTACTTC. This codes for CASSPQTGRPWEQYF.

This chain links TRBV15 with TRBJ1-1; possibly TRBD1 for D (5 bases). V dropped 0 bases and J dropped 3 bases, with 8 bases sitting between them. This CDR3 is built from 14 residues. Germline loops: CDR1 LNHNV, CDR2 YYDKDF (reference sequence). The CDR3: CATSRDGAYTEAFF. CDR3 coding DNA: TGTGCCACCAGCAGAGATGGGGCGTACACTGAAGCTTTCTTT.

This clonotype was observed at least ten times. An end of the junction differs from the germline gene, which may be a read error. V gene TRBV15 combines with J gene TRBJ2-5; TRBD1 matches at 8 bases. The CDR3 totals 14 residues. Germline V gene lookup returns CDR1 LNHNV and CDR2 YYDKDF (reference sequence). The CDR3 loop reads CATSGDRGWETQYF. As DNA, the CDR3 is TGTGCCACCAGCGGAGACAGGGGTTGGGAGACCCAGTACTTC.

This clonotype was counted ten times or more. V usage is TRBV10-3 and J usage is TRBJ2-7, with D possibly being TRBD1 (5 bases). V lost 3 bases to trimming and J lost 3 bases, with 9 bases between them. In germline, CDR1 is ENHRY, CDR2 SYGVKD. CDR3 length: 13 residues. The DNA for the CDR3 is TGTGCCATCAGTGAAGGGCAGGGCTACGAGCAGTACTTC. Translated: CAISEGQGYEQYF.

Only a few counts were recorded for this clonotype. This may be a read error, as it is one base from a much larger clone. The rearrangement uses TRBV12-3 or TRBV12-4 and TRBJ1-6; D is undetermined. There are 14 residues in the CDR3. CDR3 coding DNA: TGTGCCAGCAGTTTACGTGCAACAGATTCACCCCCCCACTTT. Translated: CASSLRATDSPPHF.

The V and J genes are TRBV9 and TRBJ2-5, with 7 bases lining up with TRBD2. The J call may not be correct, given that the DNA end is closer to TRBJ2-1. Germline lookup yields CDR1 SGDLS and CDR2 YYNGEE. The CDR3 has 16 amino acids. The CDR3 region has the DNA TGTGCCAGCAGCACCACACAACTAGCGAGACAAGAGACCCAGTTCTTC. Translation gives CASSTTQLARQETQFF.

This clonotype was found many times. The gene calls are TRBV4-2 and TRBJ2-7; D call uncertain. From germline, CDR1 is LGHNA and CDR2 YNFKEQ. The CDR3 totals 14 residues. Trimming pared 0 bases from V and 6 bases from J, leaving 12 bases between. CDR3 sequence: CASSQDSNVREQYF. CDR3 nucleotides: TGTGCCAGCAGCCAAGATTCGAACGTGCGCGAGCAGTACTTC.